This note documents a single T cell receptor beta chain sequence. This entry belongs to a study of blood T cell repertoires in COVID-19. Study background: Acute and convalescent COVID-19 samples came from the United States, Italy and Spain.

Enrolled through a virtual design, the participants were between about 18 and 89 years of age and came from some 25 US areas. In the original workflow: Nucleated cell number was recorded as an estimate derived from reference gene primer amplification. Using immunoSEQ multiplex PCR, the repertoire was profiled, and TCRdb retains in-frame clones only, with some absent. V, J and clone size derive from that table, while D and trimming were established from the DNA sequence. The sample lists about 220,000 clones, roughly 85% occurring once. Specimen: PBMCs or T cells enriched from blood (not recorded which). The source is a woman in her thirties or forties with acute COVID-19.

CDR3 nucleotide sequence: TGTGCCAGCAGCGCGGGATGGAACACTGAAGCTTTCTTT. Translated: CASSAGWNTEAFF. The V call is TRBV9, the J call TRBJ1-1; D remains unclear. The CDR3 length is 13 residues. Trimming shortened V by 3 bases and J by 1 base, and 7 bases separated the two germline ends. The germline gives CDR1 SGDLS, CDR2 YYNGEE. Full variable domain (missing parts from reference TRBV9 and TRBJ1-1): DSGVTQTPKHLITATGQRVTLRCSPRSGDLSVYWYQQSLDQGLQFLIQYYNGEERAKGNILERFSAQQFPDLHSELNLSSLELGDSALYFCASSAGWNTEAFFGQGTRLTVV.